Listed below are T cell receptor beta chains from one sample, sequenced in a study of shared T cell receptors in the human thymus. The method was immunoSEQ multiplex PCR; TCRdb's version includes in-frame clones alone and lacks a portion of them. The data show over 60,000 clones, nearly 95% seen once. Input material: thymocytes. All receptors derive from a human donor. Each CDR3 is given with its conserved first and last residue. The D gene is left open where the match is weak. Only part of the rows carry a size: once, few, many, or a class if the clone is expanded.

j_call: TRBJ2-2
clone_size: .
v_call: TRBV28
d_call: .
cdr3_nt: TGTGCCAGCAACTATCAGTTAGAGGCTAACACCGGGGAGCTGTTTTTT
cdr3_aa: CASNYQLEANTGELFF

j_call: TRBJ1-5
clone_size: few
v_call: TRBV7-9
d_call: .
cdr3_nt: TGTGCCAGCAGCTTAGCGTTGGGGGGACCGGATAGCAATCAGCCCCAGCATTTT
cdr3_aa: CASSLALGGPDSNQPQHF

j_call: TRBJ1-1
clone_size: .
v_call: TRBV7-9
d_call: .
cdr3_nt: TGTGCCAGCAGCGCCGGACTAAGTCGCTACACTGAAGCTTTCTTT
cdr3_aa: CASSAGLSRYTEAFF

j_call: TRBJ1-3
clone_size: .
v_call: TRBV7-9
d_call: TRBD1
cdr3_nt: TGTGCCAGCAGCTTAATCGGACAGGTTTTCCCTTTT
cdr3_aa: CASSLIGQVFPF

j_call: TRBJ2-1
clone_size: .
v_call: TRBV9
d_call: .
cdr3_nt: TGTGCCAGCGGCGTCGACGGACGATCAGAGAGTGAGCAGTTCTTC
cdr3_aa: CASGVDGRSESEQFF

j_call: TRBJ2-7
clone_size: .
v_call: TRBV5-1
d_call: .
cdr3_nt: TGCGCCAGCAGTCTTTTACCCCACGAGCAGTACTTC
cdr3_aa: CASSLLPHEQYF

j_call: TRBJ2-3
clone_size: once
v_call: TRBV14
d_call: .
cdr3_nt: TGTGCCAGCAGCCAAGCGGGACCGAATAAAGCTAGCACAGATACGCAGTATTTT
cdr3_aa: CASSQAGPNKASTDTQYF

j_call: TRBJ2-7
clone_size: .
v_call: TRBV5-1
d_call: TRBD1
cdr3_nt: TGCGCCAGCGGCGCTGAACACAGGGGCTCGACCTACGAGCAGTACTTC
cdr3_aa: CASGAEHRGSTYEQYF

j_call: TRBJ1-5
clone_size: .
v_call: TRBV27
d_call: TRBD1
cdr3_nt: TGTGCCAGCAGTTTATGGTATGGAGGGGGCCTTGGTCACCAGCATTTT
cdr3_aa: CASSLWYGGGLGHQHF

j_call: TRBJ2-3
clone_size: .
v_call: TRBV9
d_call: .
cdr3_nt: TGTGCCAGCAGCTTGGAACCTCGGGACTTTGACACAGATACGCAGTATTTT
cdr3_aa: CASSLEPRDFDTDTQYF

j_call: TRBJ2-3
clone_size: once
v_call: TRBV19
d_call: .
cdr3_nt: TGTGCCAGTAGTCCGGGGTTCCGGGATACGCAGTATTTT
cdr3_aa: CASSPGFRDTQYF

j_call: TRBJ2-7
clone_size: .
v_call: TRBV7-9
d_call: .
cdr3_nt: TGTGCCAGCAGCTTATCAACCTACGAGCAGTACTTC
cdr3_aa: CASSLSTYEQYF

j_call: TRBJ1-2
clone_size: .
v_call: TRBV6-4
d_call: TRBD1
cdr3_nt: TGTGCCAGCAGTCCCGGCACGGACAGGATAGTGTACACCTTC
cdr3_aa: CASSPGTDRIVYTF

j_call: TRBJ2-5
clone_size: .
v_call: TRBV14
d_call: TRBD2
cdr3_nt: TGTGCCAGCAGCCAAGATAATTCGTACGGGGGGGCCACCCAGTACTTC
cdr3_aa: CASSQDNSYGGATQYF

j_call: TRBJ2-3
clone_size: .
v_call: TRBV12-5
d_call: TRBD1
cdr3_nt: TGTGCTAGTGTTGACGGACAGGCAAACACAGATACGCAGTATTTT
cdr3_aa: CASVDGQANTDTQYF

j_call: TRBJ2-1
clone_size: .
v_call: TRBV7-2
d_call: .
cdr3_nt: TGTGCCAGCAGCTTTCACCGGGCCCTTCTGTCCTACAATGAGCAGTTCTTC
cdr3_aa: CASSFHRALLSYNEQFF

j_call: TRBJ1-1
clone_size: .
v_call: TRBV7-9
d_call: .
cdr3_nt: TGTGCCAGCACCCCCAGAGGGGGTAACACTGAAGCTTTCTTT
cdr3_aa: CASTPRGGNTEAFF

j_call: TRBJ2-1
clone_size: .
v_call: TRBV4-2
d_call: TRBD2
cdr3_nt: TGTGCCAGCAGCCGCCGACTAGCGGGGGGGCCCCACAATGAGCAGTTCTTC
cdr3_aa: CASSRRLAGGPHNEQFF

j_call: TRBJ1-5
clone_size: .
v_call: TRBV7-2
d_call: TRBD1
cdr3_nt: TGTGCCAGCAGCTATCCACAGGGGGCGGTGGATCCAAATCAGCCCCAGCATTTT
cdr3_aa: CASSYPQGAVDPNQPQHF

j_call: TRBJ1-1
clone_size: few
v_call: TRBV7-9
d_call: .
cdr3_nt: TGTGCCAGCAGCTTAGCCTCAGGGGAATGTACTGAAGCTTTCTTT
cdr3_aa: CASSLASGECTEAFF

j_call: TRBJ1-4
clone_size: .
v_call: TRBV18
d_call: .
cdr3_nt: TGTGCCAGCTCACCCGGGGCAGGAGAAGATGAAAAACTGTTTTTT
cdr3_aa: CASSPGAGEDEKLFF

j_call: TRBJ1-2
clone_size: .
v_call: TRBV7-2
d_call: TRBD1
cdr3_nt: TGTGCCAGCAGCTTAGTCACAGGGGGCGATGGCTACACCTTC
cdr3_aa: CASSLVTGGDGYTF

j_call: TRBJ2-1
clone_size: .
v_call: TRBV7-3
d_call: TRBD2
cdr3_nt: TGTGCCAGCGCCCCTTCGTCCACCGGGGGGGACTACAATGAGCAGTTCTTC
cdr3_aa: CASAPSSTGGDYNEQFF

j_call: TRBJ1-2
clone_size: .
v_call: TRBV5-1
d_call: .
cdr3_nt: TGCGCCAGCAGCCTGACAGTCCGTTATGGCTACACCTTC
cdr3_aa: CASSLTVRYGYTF

j_call: TRBJ2-3
clone_size: .
v_call: TRBV4-3
d_call: TRBD1
cdr3_nt: TGCGCCAGCAGCCACTTCGACAGGGGGCCAGATACGCAGTATTTT
cdr3_aa: CASSHFDRGPDTQYF

j_call: TRBJ2-7
clone_size: once
v_call: TRBV28
d_call: .
cdr3_nt: TGTGCCAGCAGCGTTTGGTATAGGACTTACGAGCAGTACTTC
cdr3_aa: CASSVWYRTYEQYF